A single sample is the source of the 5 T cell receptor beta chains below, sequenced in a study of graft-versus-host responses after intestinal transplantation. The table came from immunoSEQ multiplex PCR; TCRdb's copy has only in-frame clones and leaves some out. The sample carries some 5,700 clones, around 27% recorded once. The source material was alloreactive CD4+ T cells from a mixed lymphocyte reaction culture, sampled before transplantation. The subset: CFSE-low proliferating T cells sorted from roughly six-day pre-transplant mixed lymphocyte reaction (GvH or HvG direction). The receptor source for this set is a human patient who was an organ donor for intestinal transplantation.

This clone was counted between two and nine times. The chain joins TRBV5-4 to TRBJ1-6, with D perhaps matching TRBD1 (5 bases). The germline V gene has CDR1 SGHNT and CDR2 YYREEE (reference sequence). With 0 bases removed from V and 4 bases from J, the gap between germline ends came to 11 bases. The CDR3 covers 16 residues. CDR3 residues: CASSLDRLTYNSPLHF. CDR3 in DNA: TGTGCCAGCAGCTTGGACAGGTTGACTTATAATTCACCCCTCCACTTT.

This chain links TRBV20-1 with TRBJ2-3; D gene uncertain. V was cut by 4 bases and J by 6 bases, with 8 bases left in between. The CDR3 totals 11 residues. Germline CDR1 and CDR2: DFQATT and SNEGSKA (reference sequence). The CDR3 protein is CSATPPDTQYF. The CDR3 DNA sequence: TGCAGTGCTACCCCCCCGGATACGCAGTATTTT.

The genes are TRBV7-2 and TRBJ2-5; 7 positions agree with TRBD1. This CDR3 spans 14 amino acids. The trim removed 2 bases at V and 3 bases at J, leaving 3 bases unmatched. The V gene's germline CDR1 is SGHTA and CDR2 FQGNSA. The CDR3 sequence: CASSLMDRKETQYF. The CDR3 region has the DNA TGTGCCAGCAGCTTAATGGACAGGAAAGAGACCCAGTACTTC.

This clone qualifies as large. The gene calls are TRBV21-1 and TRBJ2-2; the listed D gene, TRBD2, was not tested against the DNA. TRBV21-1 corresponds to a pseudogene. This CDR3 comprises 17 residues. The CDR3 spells CASSKGTGTRGTGELFF. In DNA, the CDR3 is TGTGCCAGCAGCAAAGGGACCGGGACTAGAGGGACCGGGGAGCTGTTTTTT.

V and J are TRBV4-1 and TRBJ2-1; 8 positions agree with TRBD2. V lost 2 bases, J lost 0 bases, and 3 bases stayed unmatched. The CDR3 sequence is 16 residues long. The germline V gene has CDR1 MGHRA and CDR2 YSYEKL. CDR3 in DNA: TGCGCCAGCAGCCAATTAGCGGGAAGCTCCTACAATGAGCAGTTCTTC. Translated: CASSQLAGSSYNEQFF.